The 27 T cell receptor beta chains presented below share a single source sample, sequenced in a study of blood T cell repertoires in COVID-19. Data came from immunoSEQ multiplex PCR; TCRdb stores just in-frame clones and leaves some out. The sample includes 70,000 or so clones, roughly nine tenths of them seen just once. The sample comprised peripheral blood. These receptors all stem from a man aged 45 to 65 with acute or convalescent COVID-19.

V gene TRBV19 combines with J gene TRBJ1-1, with TRBD1 matching 7 bases. J lost 1 base, V lost 6 bases, and 5 bases had no gene match. CDR1 and CDR2 from the germline V gene are LNHDA and SQIVND (reference sequence). The CDR3 consists of 14 residues. For the CDR3, the DNA is TGTGCCAGTAGATGGGACAGAACGAACACTGAAGCTTTCTTT. Its translation is CASRWDRTNTEAFF.

V gene TRBV11-2 combines with J gene TRBJ1-2; unclear D gene. Germline V gene lookup returns CDR1 SGHAT and CDR2 FQNNGV. This CDR3 is built from 15 residues. The V gene lost 0 bases and the J gene lost 0 bases, with 8 bases spanning the gap. The CDR3 DNA sequence: TGTGCCAGCAGCTTAGATCAGGCGCCTAACTATGGCTACACCTTC. It encodes CASSLDQAPNYGYTF.

The chain joins TRBV6-2 or TRBV6-3 to TRBJ2-7, with 10 bases that match TRBD1. This CDR3 region has 15 residues. Germline assignment: CDR1 MNHEY and CDR2 SVGEGT. V lost 6 bases to trimming and J lost 3 bases; unmatched junction nucleotides: 8. In DNA, the CDR3 is TGTGCCAGCAGCACCGGGACAGGGGACCTCTACGAGCAGTACGTC. Encoded protein: CASSTGTGDLYEQYV.

This chain uses TRBV2 with TRBJ1-5; 7 bases map to TRBD1. Germline V gene sequence: CDR1 SNHLY, CDR2 FYNNEI. V shed 1 base, J shed 4 bases, and the junction held 4 bases outside the gene matches. The CDR3 has 15 residues. In nucleotides, the CDR3 is TGTGCCAGCAGTGAAGAAGGGACAGCGAATCAGCCCCAGCATTTT. Its protein product is CASSEEGTANQPQHF. Variable domain in full (rest from reference TRBV2 and TRBJ1-5): EPEVTQTPSHQVTQMGQEVILRCVPISNHLYFYWYRQILGQKVEFLVSFYNNEISEKSEIFDDQFSVERPDGSNFTLKIRSTKLEDSAMYFCASSEEGTANQPQHFGDGTRLSIL.

V and J are TRBV30 and TRBJ1-2; TRBD1 matches at 9 bases. This CDR3 comprises 15 residues. CDR1 GTSNPN and CDR2 SVGIG come from the germline V gene (reference sequence). The J segment lost 6 bases and the V segment lost 2 bases, leaving 10 bases of the junction unmatched. CDR3 nucleotide sequence: TGTGCCTGGAGTACTGGACAGGGGTCTCCTCATGGCTACACCTTC. The encoded protein is CAWSTGQGSPHGYTF.

The chain couples TRBV5-5 to TRBJ1-2, with 7 nucleotides matching TRBD1. V lost 5 bases to trimming and J lost 4 bases; unmatched junction nucleotides: 17. The CDR3 is 17 residues long. Germline CDR1 SGHKS, CDR2 YYEKEE (reference sequence). The CDR3 loop reads CASRIELGQAPVYGYTF. The CDR3 bases are TGTGCCAGCAGAATCGAGTTAGGACAGGCCCCCGTCTATGGCTACACCTTC.

The sample holds a few counts of this clone. The chain couples TRBV4-2 to TRBJ2-7; 9 bases are shared with TRBD2. V was pared by 0 bases and J by 0 bases, with 18 bases of the junction left unmatched. Looked up from germline, CDR1 is LGHNA and CDR2 is YNFKEQ. This CDR3 has 21 amino acids. The CDR3 region is CASSQEQAGTSISRGSYEQYF. CDR3 in DNA: TGTGCCAGCAGCCAAGAACAGGCCGGGACTAGCATCTCGCGGGGCTCCTACGAGCAGTACTTC.

Here the CDR3 reads CASEGRARFCSNQPQHF. The CDR3 DNA follows: TGTGCTAGTGAGGGCAGGGCGCGGTTTTGTAGCAATCAGCCCCAGCATTTT. This chain links TRBV12-5 with TRBJ1-5, with a possible D match to TRBD1 (5 bases). CDR1 and CDR2 (germline): LGHNT, FRNRAP. The length of the CDR3 is 17 residues. Deletions cut 7 bases from V and 0 bases from J, with 19 bases between. Supplemented by reference TRBV12-5 and TRBJ1-5, the full variable domain reads DARVTQTPRHKVTEMGQEVTMRCQPILGHNTVFWYRQTMMQGLELLAYFRNRAPLDDSGMPKDRFSAEMPDATLATLKIQPSEPRDSAVYFCASEGRARFCSNQPQHFGDGTRLSIL.

The CDR3 protein is CASSLGTGRSGANVLTF. The CDR3 nucleotides read TGTGCCAGCAGCTTAGGGACAGGTCGCTCTGGGGCCAACGTCCTGACTTTC. V is TRBV11-3 and J is TRBJ2-6, with TRBD1 matching over 7 bases. CDR1 and CDR2 from the germline V gene are SGHNT and YENEEA. The junction had 3 bases not matched to a gene; V was cut back by 1 base and J by 0 bases. CDR3 length: 17 amino acids.

This rearrangement joins TRBV5-4 to TRBJ2-3; TRBD2 aligns across 7 bases. J lost 4 bases, V lost 0 bases, and 8 bases had no gene match. The CDR3 loop spans 16 amino acids. The V gene's germline CDR1 is SGHNT and CDR2 YYREEE (reference sequence). The CDR3 region is CASSLGLAGAPDTQYF. The CDR3 region has the DNA TGTGCCAGCAGCTTGGGACTGGCGGGAGCGCCAGATACGCAGTATTTT.

The V and J genes are TRBV15 and TRBJ1-3; D ambiguous. CDR3 length: 15 amino acids. V was shortened by 0 bases and J by 0 bases, with 6 bases between the two germline ends. Germline assignment: CDR1 LNHNV and CDR2 YYDKDF (reference sequence). The CDR3, as DNA: TGTGCCACCAGCAGAGATTCCGGCTCTGGAAACACCATATATTTT. It specifies CATSRDSGSGNTIYF.

The chain carries TRBV6-1 and TRBJ1-2; TRBD1 matches 11 bases. The CDR3 runs 14 residues. Germline CDR1 is MNHNS and CDR2 is SASEGT. The V and J ends lost 1 base and 8 bases, in that order; junction bases with no gene match: 3. CDR3 DNA: TGTGCCAGCAGTGAAGGGACAGGGGGCTGGGGCTACACCTTC. Its protein is CASSEGTGGWGYTF.

In nucleotides, the CDR3 is TGTGCCAGTAGTATAAGTCACAGCTCTGGAAACACCATATATTTT. Amino acids: CASSISHSSGNTIYF. The chain links TRBV19 to TRBJ1-3, with D unresolved. This CDR3 has 15 residues. CDR1 and CDR2 (germline): LNHDA, SQIVND (reference sequence). Trimming shortened V by 2 bases and J by 0 bases, and 8 bases separated the two germline ends.

The genes are TRBV29-1 and TRBJ2-7, with D perhaps TRBD1 (6 bases). Trimming stripped 7 bases from V and 3 bases from J, with 13 bases between. The CDR3 totals 12 residues. Germline values: CDR1 SQVTM, CDR2 ANQGSEA. CDR3 nucleotides: TGCAGCGCAACCAGGGGATTCTACGAGCAGTACTTC. Residues: CSATRGFYEQYF.

The V and J genes are TRBV27 and TRBJ1-5; perhaps TRBD1 as D (6 bases). This CDR3 contains 13 residues. CDR1 MNHEY and CDR2 SMNVEV come from the germline V gene (reference sequence). V was shortened by 2 bases and J by 7 bases, with 9 bases between the two germline ends. CDR3 in DNA: TGTGCCAGCAGTTTAAACAGGGCACAGCCCCAGCATTTT. This codes for CASSLNRAQPQHF.

This clone was counted only a few times. This sequence joins TRBV2 and TRBJ1-4; 10 bases align to TRBD1. Germline CDR1 SNHLY, CDR2 FYNNEI. V was pared by 9 bases and J by 7 bases, with 14 bases of the junction left unmatched. The CDR3 is 16 residues long. The DNA for the CDR3 is TGTGCCAGGGCGAAAGACCGGGACAGGGGAGGTGAAAAACTGTTTTTT. It translates to CARAKDRDRGGEKLFF.

V gene TRBV7-9 combines with J gene TRBJ2-2, with D maybe TRBD1 (6 bases). The CDR3 runs 13 residues. The germline V and J ends were trimmed by 5 bases and 6 bases, with 10 bases remaining between them. The germline V gene has CDR1 SEHNR and CDR2 FQNEAQ (reference sequence). CDR3 in amino acids: CASSPKGAGELFF. Written as DNA, the CDR3 is TGTGCCAGCAGCCCAAAGGGGGCCGGGGAGCTGTTTTTT.

This rearrangement joins TRBV6-6 to TRBJ1-5; D uncertain. The CDR3 has 14 amino acids. Trimming shortened V by 5 bases and J by 5 bases, and 13 bases separated the two germline ends. CDR1 MNHNY and CDR2 SVGAGI come from the germline V gene (reference sequence). DNA of the CDR3: TGTGCCAGCAGTGACAATGGGAGGGATCAGCCCCAGCATTTT. This codes for CASSDNGRDQPQHF.

This chain connects TRBV30 to TRBJ2-1, with D possibly TRBD2 on 5 matching bases. This CDR3 comprises 12 residues. V was pared by 3 bases and J by 8 bases, with 11 bases between. CDR1 GTSNPN and CDR2 SVGIG come from the germline V gene (reference sequence). CDR3 nucleotide sequence: TGTGCCTGGAGGCGGCACGGGGATGAGCAGTTCTTC. It specifies CAWRRHGDEQFF.

This clone came up once. The V gene is TRBV7-2, the J gene TRBJ1-1, with D perhaps matching TRBD1 (5 bases). Germline CDR1 and CDR2: SGHTA and FQGNSA. The CDR3 loop spans 13 amino acids. V lost 1 base to trimming and J lost 9 bases, with 12 bases between them. The CDR3 DNA follows: TGTGCCAGCAGCTTAGACGGACATCCAAAAGCTTTCTTT. Protein: CASSLDGHPKAFF.

This clone appeared once. The chain couples TRBV28 to TRBJ2-3; 10 bases align to TRBD2. This CDR3 region has 15 residues. Germline CDR1 and CDR2: MDHEN and SYDVKM. Unmatched junction bases numbered 8, after V lost 5 bases and J lost 6 bases. For the CDR3, the DNA is TGTGCCAGCAGTGCCCCCAATAGCGGGGGGGATACGCAGTATTTT. Translation gives CASSAPNSGGDTQYF.

CDR3 protein: CASSPGQRRITDTQYF. CDR3 coding DNA: TGTGCCAGTAGCCCGGGACAGCGGAGGATCACAGATACGCAGTATTTT. The chain has TRBV19 and TRBJ2-3, with 7 bases lining up with TRBD1. The V segment lost 6 bases and the J segment 2 bases; nucleotides outside the gene matches: 11. CDR3 length: 16 residues. Germline-derived CDR1 and CDR2 are LNHDA and SQIVND (reference sequence).

The rearrangement uses TRBV19 and TRBJ2-7; 9 bases align to TRBD2. From germline, CDR1 is LNHDA and CDR2 SQIVND (reference sequence). The V gene end was trimmed by 3 bases and the J gene end by 6 bases; junction bases not matched to a gene: 6. CDR3 size: 14 residues. Written as DNA, the CDR3 is TGTGCCAGTAGTATCCTAGCGGGAAGCTCCGAGCAGTACTTC. Protein sequence: CASSILAGSSEQYF.

This rearrangement joins TRBV30 to TRBJ2-3; maybe TRBD2 (6 bases). The CDR3 extends over 12 amino acids. From germline, CDR1 is GTSNPN and CDR2 SVGIG (reference sequence). The V end was cut by 0 bases, the J end by 9 bases, with 10 bases between. The CDR3: CAWSVAGLTQYF. Here the CDR3 DNA reads TGTGCCTGGAGTGTTGCGGGATTAACGCAGTATTTT.

CDR3 loop: CAIRVGADNSPLHF. The CDR3 DNA is TGTGCCATCCGAGTGGGGGCGGATAATTCACCCCTCCACTTT. The V call is TRBV10-3, the J call TRBJ1-6; tentatively, D is TRBD1 (6 bases). This CDR3 spans 14 amino acids. Looked up from germline, CDR1 is ENHRY and CDR2 is SYGVKD. Trimming took off 8 bases at V and 5 bases at J, with 13 bases between the two ends.

The V call is TRBV7-2, the J call TRBJ2-6, with 7 positions matching TRBD1. The CDR3 sequence is 16 residues long. Germline trimming cut 6 bases from V and 0 bases from J; bases unmatched to any gene: 5. Per germline, CDR1 SGHTA and CDR2 FQGNSA. CDR3 residues: CASRPGQNSGANVLTF. The CDR3 DNA reads as TGTGCCAGCAGACCGGGACAGAACTCTGGGGCCAACGTCCTGACTTTC.

A few counts support this clone. The chain uses TRBV2 and TRBJ2-6; D remains ambiguous. Germline CDR1 reads SNHLY; CDR2 reads FYNNEI. Deletions cut 6 bases from V and 0 bases from J, with 12 bases between. The CDR3 consists of 16 residues. CDR3 DNA: TGTGCCAGCAGCGAACCCCAGAACTCTGGGGCCAACGTCCTGACTTTC. This sequence encodes CASSEPQNSGANVLTF.